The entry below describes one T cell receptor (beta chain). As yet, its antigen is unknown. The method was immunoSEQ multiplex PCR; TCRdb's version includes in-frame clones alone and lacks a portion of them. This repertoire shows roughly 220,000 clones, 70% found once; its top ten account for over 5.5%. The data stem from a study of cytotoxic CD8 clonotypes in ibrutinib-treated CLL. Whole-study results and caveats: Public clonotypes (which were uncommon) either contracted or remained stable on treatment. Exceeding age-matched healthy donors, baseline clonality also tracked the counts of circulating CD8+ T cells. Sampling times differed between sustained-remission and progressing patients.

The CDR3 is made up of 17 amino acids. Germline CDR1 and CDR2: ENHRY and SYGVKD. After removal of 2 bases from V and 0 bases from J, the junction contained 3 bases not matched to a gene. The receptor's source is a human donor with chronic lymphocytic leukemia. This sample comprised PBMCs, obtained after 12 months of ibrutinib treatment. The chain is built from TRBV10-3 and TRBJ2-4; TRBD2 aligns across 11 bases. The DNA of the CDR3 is TGTGCCATCAGTGAGCGACTAGCGGGAACAGCCAAAAACATTCAGTACTTC. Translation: CAISERLAGTAKNIQYF.